Sequencing of this T cell receptor (beta chain) was carried out in a study of graft-versus-host responses after intestinal transplantation. Study background: Transplant recipients had multivisceral, liver-intestinal, or isolated intestinal grafts. All recipients were given anti-thymocyte globulin induction, and tacrolimus and steroids were then administered for about three years.

Turning to this clone: Its antigen is undetermined.

Germline V gene data show CDR1 as LNHNV and CDR2 as YYDKDF (reference sequence). V lost 3 bases and J 4 bases, leaving 20 bases between the germline ends. CDR3 length equals 17 residues. General study findings and limits: GvH clones appeared in recipient marrow, some first in ileum or blood. The study associated peak circulating GvH clone levels with early post-transplant HvG declines.

The method was immunoSEQ multiplex PCR; TCRdb's version includes in-frame clones alone and lacks a portion of them. The profile shows approximately 100,000 clones, around 86% of them singletons. The source is a human patient who received an intestinal transplant, so some T cells may come from the graft donor. The starting material was PBMCs, obtained 255 days after intestinal transplant. The rearrangement uses TRBV15 and TRBJ2-3, with D tentatively TRBD1 (8 bases). The CDR3 loop reads CATSSGQGLGRADTQYF. The CDR3 nucleotides read TGTGCCACCAGCAGCGGACAGGGCCTAGGGAGGGCAGATACGCAGTATTTT. Combining the CDR3 with reference TRBV15 and TRBJ2-3 gives the whole variable domain DAMVIQNPRYQVTQFGKPVTLSCSQTLNHNVMYWYQQKSSQAPKLLFHYYDKDFNNEADTPDNFQSRRPNTSFCFLDIRSPGLGDTAMYLCATSSGQGLGRADTQYFGPGTRLTVL.